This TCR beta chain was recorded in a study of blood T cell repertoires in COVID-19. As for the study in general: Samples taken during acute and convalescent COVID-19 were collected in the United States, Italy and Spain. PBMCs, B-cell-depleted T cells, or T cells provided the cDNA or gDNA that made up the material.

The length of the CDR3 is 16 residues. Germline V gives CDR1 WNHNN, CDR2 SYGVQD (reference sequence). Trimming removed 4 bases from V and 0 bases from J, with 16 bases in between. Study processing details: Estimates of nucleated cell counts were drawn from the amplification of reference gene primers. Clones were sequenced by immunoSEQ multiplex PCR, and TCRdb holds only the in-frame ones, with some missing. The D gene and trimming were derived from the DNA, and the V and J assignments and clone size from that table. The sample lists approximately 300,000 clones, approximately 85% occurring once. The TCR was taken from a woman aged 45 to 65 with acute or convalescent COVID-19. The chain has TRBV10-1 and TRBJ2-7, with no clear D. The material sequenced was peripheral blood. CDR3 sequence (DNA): TGCGCCAGCAGTGTTGGTACGCGGTCCAACTCCTACGAGCAGTACTTC. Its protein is CASSVGTRSNSYEQYF.